This entry describes one T cell receptor beta chain. The record originates from a study of OX40 agonist ivuxolimab in advanced cancers. Data came from immunoSEQ multiplex PCR; TCRdb stores just in-frame clones and leaves some out. The repertoire holds 80,000 or so clones, 75% to 90% seen once, with 2% to 2.5% in the top ten. The CDR3 runs 16 residues. CDR1 and CDR2 (germline): LNHDA, SQIVND (reference sequence). Trimming removed 3 bases at V and 0 bases at J, with 12 bases between. The TCR originated in an adult with an advanced solid tumor such as melanoma, head and neck, liver or kidney cancer. The sequenced sample was CD4+ or CD8+ T cells sorted from blood, obtained in a trial of the OX40 agonist ivuxolimab. V and J are TRBV19 and TRBJ2-1; no clear D. The CDR3 sequence is CASSIGLKSSYNEQFF. CDR3 sequence (DNA): TGTGCCAGTAGTATTGGTCTTAAGAGCTCCTACAATGAGCAGTTCTTC.